This is a list of T cell receptor beta chains from one sample in a study of cytomegalovirus exposure and HLA in healthy donors. TCRdb's copy holds only in-frame clones and misses some; the assay was immunoSEQ multiplex PCR. The table has more than 250,000 clones, about nine tenths seen once. The sample taken for sequencing was PBMCs. The receptor source for this set is a woman between 18 and 29 years old in good health and CMV-seronegative. Both conserved end residues are part of each CDR3. D genes are given only for firm matches. Clone size is not always given. Where it is, it says once, few, many or a class for expanded clones.

CASSHSYRQETQYF TGTGCCAGCTCACACAGCTACCGGCAAGAGACCCAGTACTTC . . TRBJ2-5 TRBV18
CASSPRGVVAEVYTQYF TGTGCCAGCAGTCCCCGGGGGGTGGTAGCGGAGGTGTACACCCAGTACTTC TRBD2 . TRBJ2-5 TRBV27
CASLHPTGEPNTGELFF TGCGCCAGCCTTCACCCTACAGGGGAACCGAACACCGGGGAGCTGTTTTTT TRBD1 . TRBJ2-2 TRBV10-1
CASSGIRGGTSDTQYF TGTGCCAGCAGTGGGATTCGAGGAGGGACTAGCGATACGCAGTATTTT TRBD2 . TRBJ2-3 TRBV6-1
CASSQDWGGAYEQYF TGCGCCAGCAGCCAAGATTGGGGCGGAGCCTACGAGCAGTACTTC . . TRBJ2-7 TRBV4-3
CASSLGQGEGYTF TGCGCCAGCAGCTTGGGACAGGGGGAAGGCTACACCTTC TRBD1 . TRBJ1-2 TRBV5-1
CASSVDGQLFEQYF TGTGCCAGCAGCGTAGATGGACAGCTCTTCGAGCAGTACTTC . . TRBJ2-7 TRBV9
CASSVSGASYNEQFF TGTGCCAGCAGTGTTAGCGGGGCTTCCTACAATGAGCAGTTCTTC TRBD2 . TRBJ2-1 TRBV6-6
CASSPRLAGVVEQFF TGTGCCAGCAGCCCCAGACTAGCGGGAGTGGTTGAGCAGTTCTTC TRBD2 . TRBJ2-1 TRBV9
CASSPGQGGETQYF TGTGCCAGCAGCCCAGGTCAGGGTGGGGAGACCCAGTACTTC . . TRBJ2-5 TRBV4-2
CASSSAGGYQPQHF TGTGCCAGCAGTTCAGCAGGGGGCTATCAGCCCCAGCATTTT TRBD1 . TRBJ1-5 TRBV6-5
CASSLAGGSGSSYEQYF TGTGCCAGCAGCTTAGCGGGGGGTAGCGGGAGTTCCTACGAGCAGTACTTC TRBD2 . TRBJ2-7 TRBV7-8
CASSLSGGGELFF TGTGCCAGCAGCTTATCCGGGGGCGGGGAGCTGTTTTTT . . TRBJ2-2 TRBV7-2
CASSYSGQGQPQHF TGTGCCAGCAGTTACTCGGGACAGGGTCAGCCCCAGCATTTT TRBD1 . TRBJ1-5 TRBV6-5
CASSLVGRGRSYNEQFF TGTGCCAGCAGCTTGGTAGGGCGGGGGCGTTCCTACAATGAGCAGTTCTTC . . TRBJ2-1 TRBV5-6
CASSLVGGSRETQYF TGTGCCAGCAGCTTGGTCGGCGGGAGTCGGGAGACCCAGTACTTC TRBD2 . TRBJ2-5 TRBV7-2
CASSTGLHGYTF TGTGCCAGCAGTACAGGGTTACATGGCTACACCTTC . few TRBJ1-2 TRBV6-5
CASSSDRVQISEQYF TGTGCCAGCTCATCAGACAGGGTTCAAATATCCGAGCAGTACTTC TRBD1 . TRBJ2-7 TRBV18